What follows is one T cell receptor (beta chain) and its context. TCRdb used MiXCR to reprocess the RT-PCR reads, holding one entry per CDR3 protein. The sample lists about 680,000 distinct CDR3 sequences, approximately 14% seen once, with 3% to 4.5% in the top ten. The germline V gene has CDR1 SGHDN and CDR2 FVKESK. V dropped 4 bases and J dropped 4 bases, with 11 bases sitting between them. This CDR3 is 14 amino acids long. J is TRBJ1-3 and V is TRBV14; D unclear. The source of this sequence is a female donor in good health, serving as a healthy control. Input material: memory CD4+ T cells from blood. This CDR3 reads CASSPITYGNTIYF. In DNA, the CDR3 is TGTGCCAGCAGCCCTATTACATACGGAAACACCATATATTTT.